The T cell receptor beta chain under discussion was sequenced for a study of cytomegalovirus exposure and HLA in healthy donors. The study, taken as a whole, reports: As a later analysis revealed, most CMV-associated TCR beta chains appeared HLA-restricted. Later analysis identified 16,951 TCR beta sequences associated with HLA alleles, using a false discovery rate threshold of 0.05.

Vbeta (60) and Jbeta (13) primers were used in the PCR. Generated by immunoSEQ multiplex PCR, the TCRdb table keeps only in-frame clones and is missing some. The table includes 200,000 or so clones, approximately 82% detected once. On this clone itself: Its cognate antigen is unknown.

This TCR derives from a young woman in good health and CMV-seropositive. Sequences were obtained from PBMCs.

The CDR3 region is CAWGTGLNQPQHF. The DNA for the CDR3 is TGTGCCTGGGGGACAGGGTTGAATCAGCCCCAGCATTTT. The chain couples TRBV30 to TRBJ1-5; TRBD1 matches at 9 bases. The CDR3 spans 13 residues. CDR1 is GTSNPN, CDR2 SVGIG, per germline (reference sequence). V shed 5 bases, J shed 4 bases, and the junction held 3 bases outside the gene matches.